The 26 T cell receptor beta chains below all came from one sample that was sequenced in a study of blood T cell repertoires in COVID-19. Profiled with immunoSEQ multiplex PCR; TCRdb holds only in-frame clones, not every one. Of a few hundred thousand clones in the sample, approximately 88% were seen once. Sequenced: peripheral blood. The receptors here all came from a man in his forties with acute or convalescent COVID-19.

The chain has TRBV28 and TRBJ2-7, with 7 bases lining up with TRBD1. The CDR3 totals 16 residues. The V gene's germline CDR1 is MDHEN and CDR2 SYDVKM. J gave up 5 bases and V 5 bases, and 15 bases lay outside the gene matches. The CDR3 is CASSPRQGNVLDEQYF. The CDR3 coding sequence is TGTGCCAGCAGTCCACGACAGGGTAACGTCTTGGACGAGCAGTACTTC.

The J gene is TRBJ1-5, the V gene TRBV7-9; D unclear. The ends were cut back, 1 base at V and 0 bases at J, with 16 bases in the middle. The CDR3 is 18 residues long. Germline-derived CDR1 and CDR2 are SEHNR and FQNEAQ (reference sequence). The CDR3 DNA follows: TGTGCCAGCAGCTTAGGCCCTAAGCTACGAAATAGCAATCAGCCCCAGCATTTT. Translation: CASSLGPKLRNSNQPQHF.

The V call is TRBV15, the J call TRBJ2-3, with TRBD1 as a possible D gene (6 bases). This CDR3 is built from 16 residues. The germline V gene has CDR1 LNHNV and CDR2 YYDKDF (reference sequence). The ends were cut back, 2 bases at V and 3 bases at J, with 15 bases in the middle. Written as DNA, the CDR3 is TGTGCCACCAGCAGATCCTCAGGGGCCGTGACAGATACGCAGTATTTT. Protein: CATSRSSGAVTDTQYF.

The chain is built from TRBV11-3 and TRBJ2-3; D is unclear. The germline CDR1 and CDR2 sequences are SGHNT and YENEEA. The CDR3 totals 13 residues. The V and J ends lost 3 bases and 6 bases respectively, with 10 bases between them. Written as DNA, the CDR3 is TGTGCCAGCAGCTTGGAGTCCCCGGATACGCAGTATTTT. Protein product: CASSLESPDTQYF.

The V gene is TRBV2, the J gene TRBJ1-5, with D possibly being TRBD1 (5 bases). V was pared by 6 bases and J by 5 bases, with 23 bases between. The CDR3 is made up of 17 amino acids. The germline V gene encodes CDR1 SNHLY and CDR2 FYNNEI. The CDR3 region has the DNA TGTGCCAGCAGGAGGGAAGTCAGGGCTACGGGGGATCAGCCCCAGCATTTT. This translates into CASRREVRATGDQPQHF.

This clone was counted once. The chain joins TRBV30 to TRBJ1-4; a possible D gene is TRBD1 (5 bases). V lost 2 bases to trimming and J lost 2 bases, with 15 bases between them. The CDR3 has 16 residues. Per the germline V gene, CDR1 is GTSNPN and CDR2 is SVGIG (reference sequence). CDR3 DNA: TGTGCCTGGAGTTTAACCCGGGGGGTGACTAATGAAAAACTGTTTTTT. Protein: CAWSLTRGVTNEKLFF.

This chain joins TRBV2 and TRBJ2-2; D perhaps matches TRBD2 (5 bases). Germline CDR1 reads SNHLY; CDR2 reads FYNNEI. The V and J ends lost 6 bases and 7 bases respectively, with 12 bases between them. The length of the CDR3 is 13 residues. CDR3 DNA: TGTGCCAGCAGATCTACGAGGGTCGGGGAGCTGTTTTTT. Translating gives CASRSTRVGELFF. Full variable domain (remainder filled in from reference TRBV2 and TRBJ2-2): EPEVTQTPSHQVTQMGQEVILRCVPISNHLYFYWYRQILGQKVEFLVSFYNNEISEKSEIFDDQFSVERPDGSNFTLKIRSTKLEDSAMYFCASRSTRVGELFFGEGSRLTVL.

The chain couples TRBV29-1 to TRBJ1-5, with D possibly being TRBD1 (5 bases). In germline, CDR1 is SQVTM, CDR2 ANQGSEA. The CDR3 extends over 16 amino acids. The V end was cut by 6 bases, the J end by 1 base, with 19 bases between. DNA for the CDR3: TGCAGCGTCGCTAAAGAAGTGGAGGGGAGCAATCAGCCCCAGCATTTT. The encoded protein is CSVAKEVEGSNQPQHF.

In its sample, this clone was seen once. This chain connects TRBV7-2 to TRBJ2-7; TRBD2 is a possible D gene (5 bases). This CDR3 is built from 15 residues. Looked up from germline, CDR1 is SGHTA and CDR2 is FQGNSA. Trimming cost V 3 bases and J 3 bases, with 15 bases left between them. The CDR3 region is CASSFDKSGFYEQYF. CDR3 DNA: TGTGCCAGCAGCTTCGACAAGAGCGGATTCTACGAGCAGTACTTC.

The chain employs TRBV11-3 and TRBJ2-1; 8 bases agree with TRBD2. The CDR3 length is 15 residues. V lost 5 bases, J lost 7 bases, and 10 bases stayed unmatched. CDR1 and CDR2 (germline): SGHNT, YENEEA. The DNA of the CDR3 is TGTGCCAGCAGCCCCTGGGGCCGGGAGGGGAATGAGCAGTTCTTC. Translated: CASSPWGREGNEQFF.

This rearrangement joins TRBV9 to TRBJ2-2, with D possibly being TRBD1 (7 bases). CDR3 length: 16 residues. Trimming took off 2 bases at V and 0 bases at J, with 11 bases between the two ends. Looked up from germline, CDR1 is SGDLS and CDR2 is YYNGEE. CDR3 loop: CASSVEGAPNTGELFF. CDR3 sequence (DNA): TGTGCCAGCAGCGTGGAGGGGGCCCCGAACACCGGGGAGCTGTTTTTT.

The rearrangement joins TRBV5-1 to TRBJ1-1; 7 bases agree with TRBD1. V dropped 4 bases and J dropped 0; count of bases not matched to a gene: 12. Germline V gene lookup returns CDR1 SGHRS and CDR2 YFSETQ. CDR3 length: 17 amino acids. As DNA, the CDR3 is TGCGCCAGCAGCGGGGGGACAGCCCCGTTCATGAACACTGAAGCTTTCTTT. Translation gives CASSGGTAPFMNTEAFF.

The chain is built from TRBV5-4 and TRBJ2-7; no clear D gene. In germline, CDR1 is SGHNT, CDR2 YYREEE (reference sequence). Trimming left V 3 bases short and J 1 base short, with 11 bases between. The CDR3 consists of 14 residues. The DNA for the CDR3 is TGTGCCAGCAGCTCCAAGACACCTTCCTACGAGCAGTACTTC. It is translated as CASSSKTPSYEQYF.

The chain combines TRBV5-1 with TRBJ1-1, with TRBD1 as a possible D gene (5 bases). V lost 3 bases to trimming and J lost 2 bases, with 14 bases between them. Looked up from germline, CDR1 is SGHRS and CDR2 is YFSETQ. The CDR3 loop spans 15 amino acids. CDR3 DNA: TGCGCCAGCAGCTGGATAGGGGATACTAACACTGAAGCTTTCTTT. Amino acid sequence: CASSWIGDTNTEAFF.

The rearrangement uses TRBV5-6 and TRBJ2-3, with 8 positions matching TRBD2. J lost 6 bases, V lost 2 bases, and 5 bases had no gene match. This CDR3 contains 14 residues. From germline, CDR1 is SGHDT and CDR2 YYEEEE. The CDR3 nucleotides are TGTGCCAGCAGCTTAGCGGGAGCGTATGATACGCAGTATTTT. Its protein is CASSLAGAYDTQYF.

The rearrangement uses TRBV6-1 and TRBJ2-1; 8 nucleotides match TRBD2. Germline V CDR1 and CDR2: MNHNS, SASEGT. This CDR3 spans 17 amino acids. With 3 bases clipped from V and 6 bases from J, the junction kept 13 bases outside the gene matches. The chain's CDR3 is CASSDLFGGARINEQFF. CDR3 nucleotide sequence: TGTGCCAGCAGTGATCTCTTCGGGGGGGCCAGAATCAATGAGCAGTTCTTC.

The chain is built from TRBV9 and TRBJ1-2; 10 nucleotides agree with TRBD1. Per the germline V gene, CDR1 is SGDLS and CDR2 is YYNGEE. The CDR3 sequence is 15 residues long. The V gene end was trimmed by 3 bases and the J gene end by 7 bases; junction bases not matched to a gene: 9. CDR3 in DNA: TGTGCCAGCAGCGCTACGACAGGGGGCGTTCGTGGCTACACCTTC. Translated, it gives CASSATTGGVRGYTF.

The chain joins TRBV19 to TRBJ1-5; TRBD1 matches 12 bases. V trimming: 5 bases; J trimming: 7 bases; junction bases outside the gene matches: 6. The germline CDR1 and CDR2 sequences are LNHDA and SQIVND (reference sequence). CDR3 length: 15 amino acids. In DNA, the CDR3 is TGTGCCAGTAGTCTCGGGACAGGGGGCCGGCAGCCCCAGCATTTT. Translation gives CASSLGTGGRQPQHF.

The CDR3, as DNA: TGCGCCAGCAGCCAACCGGGACAGTACAATGAGCAGTTCTTC. Protein product: CASSQPGQYNEQFF. The chain employs TRBV4-1 and TRBJ2-1; 7 bases match TRBD1. Germline-derived CDR1 and CDR2 are MGHRA and YSYEKL. Trimming removed 2 bases from V and 4 bases from J; junction bases left unmatched: 2. CDR3 length: 14 residues.

This chain links TRBV7-3 with TRBJ1-1, with D uncertain. CDR3 length: 15 residues. Germline CDR1 is SGHTA and CDR2 is FQGTGA. The V end was cut by 5 bases, the J end by 4 bases, with 17 bases between. CDR3 sequence reads: CASSRDPTSGTEAFF. DNA for the CDR3: TGTGCCAGCAGCCGAGACCCAACCTCGGGCACTGAAGCTTTCTTT. Full variable domain (outside the CDR3, taken from reference TRBV7-3 and TRBJ1-1): GAGVSQTPSNKVTEKGKYVELRCDPISGHTALYWYRQSLGQGPEFLIYFQGTGAADDSGLPNDRFFAVRPEGSVSTLKIQRTERGDSAVYLCASSRDPTSGTEAFFGQGTRLTVV.

This clone appeared once. The genes are TRBV25-1 and TRBJ2-1; 10 bases line up with TRBD2. CDR1 is MGHDK and CDR2 is SYGVNS in the germline V gene. The CDR3 contains 16 residues. The V segment lost 8 bases and the J segment 7 bases; nucleotides outside the gene matches: 14. The CDR3: CASGLAGALGANEQFF. The CDR3 nucleotides read TGTGCCAGCGGCCTAGCGGGAGCATTAGGGGCGAATGAGCAGTTCTTC.

The chain has TRBV7-2 and TRBJ2-1; 7 bases map to TRBD2. CDR3 length: 15 amino acids. With 1 base clipped from V and 4 bases from J, the junction kept 4 bases outside the gene matches. CDR1 is SGHTA and CDR2 is FQGNSA in the germline V gene. CDR3 nucleotides: TGTGCCAGCAGCTTAGGGGCTAGCGGATACAATGAGCAGTTCTTC. It yields the protein CASSLGASGYNEQFF. Full variable domain (remainder filled in from reference TRBV7-2 and TRBJ2-1): GAGVSQSPSNKVTEKGKDVELRCDPISGHTALYWYRQSLGQGLEFLIYFQGNSAPDKSGLPSDRFSAERTGGSVSTLTIQRTQQEDSAVYLCASSLGASGYNEQFFGPGTRLTVL.

The rearrangement joins TRBV28 to TRBJ1-4; 8 bases align to TRBD1. This CDR3 is built from 16 residues. The germline gives CDR1 MDHEN, CDR2 SYDVKM. V gave up 1 base and J gave up 0 bases; unmatched junction bases: 1. In nucleotides, the CDR3 is TGTGCCAGCAGTTTATCGGACAGGGCAACTAATGAAAAACTGTTTTTT. Protein sequence: CASSLSDRATNEKLFF.

A few counts support this clone. The chain joins TRBV6-5 to TRBJ1-1; D perhaps matches TRBD1 (6 bases). This CDR3 comprises 13 residues. V was clipped by 6 bases and J by 4 bases, with 12 bases between them. Germline V gene lookup returns CDR1 MNHEY and CDR2 SVGAGI. In DNA, the CDR3 is TGTGCCAGCAGCGAGACAGGCGCCACTGAAGCTTTCTTT. This sequence encodes CASSETGATEAFF.

The chain recombines TRBV5-4 with TRBJ2-4, with 9 positions matching TRBD1. Trimming removed 4 bases from V and 1 base from J; junction bases left unmatched: 6. Germline V CDR1 and CDR2: SGHNT, YYREEE (reference sequence). This CDR3 is 16 amino acids long. The CDR3 protein is CASSEGTGTAKNIQYF. The CDR3 coding sequence is TGTGCCAGCAGCGAGGGGACAGGGACCGCCAAAAACATTCAGTACTTC.

The rearrangement uses TRBV28 and TRBJ1-1, with D unclear. V shed 6 bases and J shed 5 bases, with 16 bases lying between them. The CDR3 spans 14 residues. Per germline, CDR1 MDHEN and CDR2 SYDVKM. As DNA, the CDR3 is TGTGCCAGCAGCCCCGTTACATTGCAGACTGAAGCTTTCTTT. Translating gives CASSPVTLQTEAFF. Full variable domain (remainder filled in from reference TRBV28 and TRBJ1-1): DVKVTQSSRYLVKRTGEKVFLECVQDMDHENMFWYRQDPGLGLRLIYFSYDVKMKEKGDIPEGYSVSREKKERFSLILESASTNQTSMYLCASSPVTLQTEAFFGQGTRLTVV.